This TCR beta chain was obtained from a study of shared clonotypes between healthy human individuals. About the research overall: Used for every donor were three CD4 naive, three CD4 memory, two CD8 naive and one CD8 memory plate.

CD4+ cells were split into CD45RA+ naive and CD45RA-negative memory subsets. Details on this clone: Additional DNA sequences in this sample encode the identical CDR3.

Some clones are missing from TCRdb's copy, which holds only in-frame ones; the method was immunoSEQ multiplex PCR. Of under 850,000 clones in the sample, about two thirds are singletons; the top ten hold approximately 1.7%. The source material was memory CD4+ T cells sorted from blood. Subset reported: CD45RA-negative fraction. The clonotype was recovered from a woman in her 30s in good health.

The CDR3 DNA is TGTGCCAGCTCACCCGTCAGAGACAATGAGCAGTTCTTC. Translating gives CASSPVRDNEQFF. The chain joins TRBV18 to TRBJ2-1; D is unclear. The CDR3 totals 13 residues. Trimming cost V 3 bases and J 5 bases, with 8 bases left between them. Looked up from germline, CDR1 is KGHSH and CDR2 is LQKENI.